These T cell receptor beta chains were read from a single sample in a study. TCRdb reprocessed the 5' RACE reads via MiXCR and lists one record per CDR3 protein. The table shows 50,000 to 70,000 distinct CDR3 sequences, with less than 25% occurring only once. Sequencing was carried out using tumor-infiltrating Tregs sorted from the breast tumor. These receptor sequences come from a female donor with breast cancer. Both conserved end residues are part of each CDR3. The order of the fields is D gene, clone size, V gene, J gene, CDR3 DNA, CDR3 protein. A D gene is named only where the DNA matches it firmly. Clone sizes are given selectively: once, few, many, or a class where the clone is expanded.

>-|-|TRBV20-1|TRBJ2-7
TGCAGTGCTAGAGATAGACGGGGCCTCTCCTACGAGCAGTGCTTC
CSARDRRGLSYEQCF
>-|few|TRBV27|TRBJ1-4
TGTGCCAGCAGTTTAGTCCGGACGGCCGAAAAACTGTTTTTT
CASSLVRTAEKLFF
>-|few|TRBV7-9|TRBJ1-4
TGTGCCAGCAGCTTAGGGCGCGGGGCAGGGACAAATGAAAAACTGTTTTTT
CASSLGRGAGTNEKLFF
>-|-|TRBV2|TRBJ2-7
TGTGCCAGCAGTGAAAGAGGGTACGAGCAGTACTTC
CASSERGYEQYF
>-|-|TRBV7-3|TRBJ1-1
TGTGCCAGCAGCCGCGGGACGGACACTGAAGCTTTCTTT
CASSRGTDTEAFF
>TRBD2|many|TRBV27|TRBJ2-1
TGTGCCAGCAGAGAACTAGCGGCCAATGAGCAGTTCTTC
CASRELAANEQFF
>-|-|TRBV11-2|TRBJ2-1
TGTGCCAGCAACTCAGGACGGTTTTACAATGAGCAGTTCTTC
CASNSGRFYNEQFF
>-|few|TRBV5-5|TRBJ1-2
TGTGCCAGCAGCGAGGGGCCAAGGAGTAACTATGGCTACACCTTC
CASSEGPRSNYGYTF
>-|-|TRBV20-1|TRBJ2-7
TGCAGTGCTGCCCGACTAGAGATCTCCTACGAGCAGTACTTC
CSAARLEISYEQYF
>-|many|TRBV12-3/TRBV12-4|TRBJ1-5
TGTGCCAGCAGTTTTGGCCTTAATCAGCCCCAGCATTTT
CASSFGLNQPQHF
>TRBD2|-|TRBV20-1|TRBJ2-1
TGCAGTGCTACTTCCCGGACTAGCGGGACCCTAGGCCACAATGAGCAGTTCTTC
CSATSRTSGTLGHNEQFF
>TRBD1|-|TRBV28|TRBJ1-1
TGTGCCAGCAGTTTATTCTCTCGACAGGGTGGCACTGAAGCTTTCTTT
CASSLFSRQGGTEAFF
>-|-|TRBV5-4|TRBJ2-3
TGTGCCAGCAGCCGGACTGGCGGGATTGAAGATACGCAGTATTTT
CASSRTGGIEDTQYF
>TRBD1|few|TRBV24-1|TRBJ1-3
TGTGCCACCAGCTCGGGACAGGGACTTCGGAACACCATATATTTT
CATSSGQGLRNTIYF
>TRBD2|few|TRBV12-3/TRBV12-4|TRBJ2-1
TGTGCCAGCAGTTCTAGGAGGGAGGGCCGTTGGGATGAGCAGTTCTTC
CASSSRREGRWDEQFF
>TRBD2|-|TRBV5-1|TRBJ2-1
TGCGCCACCACGGCGACTAGCGGGAGCTATGAGCAGTTCTTC
CATTATSGSYEQFF
>-|-|TRBV15|TRBJ1-5
TGTACCACCAGCAGAGATGGGGGAATAGACCAGCCCCAGCATTTT
CTTSRDGGIDQPQHF
>-|-|TRBV7-8|TRBJ1-5
TGTGCCAGCAGCCAGAGCCGGGACGCTTGGGCGCGTTTT
CASSQSRDAWARF
>TRBD2|many|TRBV10-3|TRBJ2-3
TGTGCCATCAGGGGGACTAGCTTTAGCACAGATACGCAGTATTTT
CAIRGTSFSTDTQYF
>TRBD1|many|TRBV6-5|TRBJ1-2
TGTGCCAGCAGTTACTCGCGGACAGGGGGGAGCTATGGCTACACCTTC
CASSYSRTGGSYGYTF
>-|-|TRBV7-9|TRBJ2-1
TGTGCCAGCAGCGATGATTTGGGGAATGAGCAGTTCTTC
CASSDDLGNEQFF
>TRBD1|-|TRBV7-2|TRBJ1-1
TGTGCCAGCAGCCCGATAGCCGGGACAGGAGGGACTGAAGCTTTCTTT
CASSPIAGTGGTEAFF
>-|many|TRBV6-5|TRBJ2-7
TGTGCCAGCAGTTACAAGGCTAGCGTTGGTGAGCAGTACTTC
CASSYKASVGEQYF
>-|-|TRBV5-6|TRBJ2-4
TGTGCCAGCAGCAGCAAGACGGGTTTAGAAGCCAAAAACATTCAGTACTTC
CASSSKTGLEAKNIQYF
>-|few|TRBV12-3/TRBV12-4|TRBJ2-1
TGTGCCAGCAGCTCGCCCGAGCACTACAATGAGCAGTTCTTC
CASSSPEHYNEQFF
>TRBD2|-|TRBV7-2|TRBJ2-1
TGTGCCAGCAGCTTTTCACCCATTAGCGGGGTCTCCAACAATGAGCAGTTCTTC
CASSFSPISGVSNNEQFF
>TRBD2|few|TRBV20-1|TRBJ2-7
TGCAGTGCTCCATCCCCGAGCGGGAGCCCCTACGAGCAGTACTTC
CSAPSPSGSPYEQYF
>-|many|TRBV27|TRBJ1-1
TGTGCCAGCAGAGCTGAAGGTGGGTTATTCCGTATGAACACTGAAGCTTTCTTT
CASRAEGGLFRMNTEAFF
>-|many|TRBV7-2|TRBJ2-7
TGTGCCAGCAGCTTAGTGTGGAGGGGAGAGCAGTACTTC
CASSLVWRGEQYF
>-|many|TRBV12-3/TRBV12-4|TRBJ1-2
TGTGCCAGCAGCCTCGGGCAAGCTGGCTACACCTTC
CASSLGQAGYTF
>TRBD2|-|TRBV27|TRBJ2-5
TGTGCCAGCAGTTTATGGGCTAGCGGGGCTGAGACCCAGTACTTC
CASSLWASGAETQYF
>TRBD2|-|TRBV30|TRBJ2-1
TGTGCCTGGAATATTCTAGCGGATGAGCAGTTCTTC
CAWNILADEQFF
>-|few|TRBV5-1|TRBJ2-3
TGCGCCAGCAGCTTGAGCGGAAATACGCAGTATTTT
CASSLSGNTQYF
>TRBD1|-|TRBV9|TRBJ2-3
TGTGCCAGCAGCGCCTCCGGGACAGGGGTTACAGATACGCAGTATTTT
CASSASGTGVTDTQYF
>TRBD1|-|TRBV4-1|TRBJ1-5
TGCGCCAGCAGCCAGGTCACAGGGGGAAGAGGCAATCAGCCCCAGCATTTT
CASSQVTGGRGNQPQHF
>-|-|TRBV5-1|TRBJ2-3
TGCGCCAGCAGCTTGGATACGGGAAGCCCGCAGTATTTT
CASSLDTGSPQYF
>-|-|TRBV5-1|TRBJ2-5
TGCGCCAGCAGCGTGGGCCAGAGCGGGGAGACCCAGTACTTC
CASSVGQSGETQYF
>TRBD1|medium-sized|TRBV5-1|TRBJ2-7
TGCGCCAGCAGCTTGGTGTCGGACAGGCCGGTCTCCTACGAGCAGTACTTC
CASSLVSDRPVSYEQYF
>TRBD2|-|TRBV10-3|TRBJ2-1
TGTGCCATCAGTGACTCCTTACTAGCGGGAGAAAAACACAATGAGCAGTTCTTC
CAISDSLLAGEKHNEQFF
>-|few|TRBV12-3/TRBV12-4|TRBJ1-5
TGTGCCAGCAGTTTGCGCTCCTCCGGGGATCAGCCCCAGCATTTT
CASSLRSSGDQPQHF
>-|-|TRBV20-1|TRBJ1-2
TGCAGTGCTAGACAGGCGGAAGGGGCCGTTGGGGGCTACACCTTC
CSARQAEGAVGGYTF
>-|-|TRBV9|TRBJ1-1
TGTGCCAGCAGCCCTACAGGGAAGAGGGGAATAAACACTGAAGCTCTCTTT
CASSPTGKRGINTEALF
>TRBD2|-|TRBV29-1|TRBJ2-2
TGCAGCGCCCGGACTAGCGGGAGAACCGGGGAGCTGTTTTTT
CSARTSGRTGELFF
>-|few|TRBV7-9|TRBJ2-5
TGTGCCAGCAGCTTATCTTTGGAGACCCAGTACTTC
CASSLSLETQYF
>-|-|TRBV2|TRBJ1-2
TGTGCCAGCAGATCGGACACGCGTGCCTATGGCTACACCTTC
CASRSDTRAYGYTF
>-|many|TRBV5-1|TRBJ2-3
TGCGCCAGCAGCTTGGTGCAGACTGATACGCAGTATTTT
CASSLVQTDTQYF
>-|few|TRBV28|TRBJ2-7
TGTGCCAGCAGTTTGTGGGTAGCGGCGGGCCACGAGCAGTACTTC
CASSLWVAAGHEQYF
>TRBD1|-|TRBV28|TRBJ1-2
TGTGCCAGCAGTGATCGGACAGGTTTAGACTATGGCTACACCTTC
CASSDRTGLDYGYTF
>-|-|TRBV28|TRBJ2-7
TGTGCCACCAGAGGAGGACACTACGAGCAGTACTTC
CATRGGHYEQYF
>-|many|TRBV24-1|TRBJ1-2
TGTGCCACCAGTGGATCCAGTCACACCTATGGCTACACCTTC
CATSGSSHTYGYTF
>-|many|TRBV7-3|TRBJ2-5
TGTGCCAGCAGCTTAGGGGCAGGCAACCAAGAGACCCAGTACTTC
CASSLGAGNQETQYF
>TRBD2|few|TRBV15|TRBJ2-7
TGTGCCACCAGCAGCCTGACCCCGGGAGGGCCAGGCTACGAGCAGTACTTC
CATSSLTPGGPGYEQYF
>TRBD2|few|TRBV20-1|TRBJ2-5
TGCAGTGCTGTACCGGGACTAGCGGGGGGAAGGGAGACCCAGTACTTC
CSAVPGLAGGRETQYF